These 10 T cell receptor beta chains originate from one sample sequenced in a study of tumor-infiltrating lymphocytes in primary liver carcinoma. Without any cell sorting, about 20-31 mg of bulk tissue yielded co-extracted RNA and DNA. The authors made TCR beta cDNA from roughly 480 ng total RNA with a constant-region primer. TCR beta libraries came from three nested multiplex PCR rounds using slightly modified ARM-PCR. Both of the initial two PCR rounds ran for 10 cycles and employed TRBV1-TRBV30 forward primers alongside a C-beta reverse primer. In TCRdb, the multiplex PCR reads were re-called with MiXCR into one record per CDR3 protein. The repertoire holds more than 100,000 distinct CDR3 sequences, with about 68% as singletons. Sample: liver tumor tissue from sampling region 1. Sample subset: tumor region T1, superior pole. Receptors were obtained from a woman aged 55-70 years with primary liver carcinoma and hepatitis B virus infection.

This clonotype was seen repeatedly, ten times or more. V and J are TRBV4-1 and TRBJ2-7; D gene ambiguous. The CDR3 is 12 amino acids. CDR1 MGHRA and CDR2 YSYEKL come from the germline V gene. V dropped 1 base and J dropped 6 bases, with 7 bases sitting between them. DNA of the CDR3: TGCGCCAGCAGCCAAGTAGGCTCCGAGCAGTACTTC. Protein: CASSQVGSEQYF.

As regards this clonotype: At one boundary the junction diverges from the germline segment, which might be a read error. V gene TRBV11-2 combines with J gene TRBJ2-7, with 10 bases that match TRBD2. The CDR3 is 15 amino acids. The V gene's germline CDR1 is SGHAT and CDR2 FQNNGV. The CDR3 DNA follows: TGTGCCAGCAGCTCAGGCGGACTAGCGGACTACGAGGAGTACTTC. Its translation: CASSSGGLADYEEYF.

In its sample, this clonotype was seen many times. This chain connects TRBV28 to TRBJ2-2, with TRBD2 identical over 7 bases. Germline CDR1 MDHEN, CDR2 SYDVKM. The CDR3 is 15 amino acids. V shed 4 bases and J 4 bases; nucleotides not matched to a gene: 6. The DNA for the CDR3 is TGTGCCAGCAGTTCGGGCGGGGGAGGCACCGGGGAGCTGTTTTTT. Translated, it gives CASSSGGGGTGELFF.

This CDR3 is CAISDAAGSGSTDTQYF. CDR3 nucleotides: TGTGCCATCAGTGACGCCGCTGGTAGCGGGAGCACAGATACGCAGTATTTT. The V gene is TRBV10-3, the J gene TRBJ2-3, with 7 bases matching TRBD2. The CDR3 spans 17 residues. V trimming: 3 bases; J trimming: 0 bases; junction bases outside the gene matches: 9. Germline lookup yields CDR1 ENHRY and CDR2 SYGVKD.

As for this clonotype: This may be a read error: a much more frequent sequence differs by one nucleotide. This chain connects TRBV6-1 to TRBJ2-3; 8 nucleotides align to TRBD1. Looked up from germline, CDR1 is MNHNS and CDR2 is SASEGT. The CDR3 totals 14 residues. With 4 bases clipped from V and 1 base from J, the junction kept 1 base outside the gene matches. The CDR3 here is CASSGTGCTDTQYF. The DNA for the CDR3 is TGTGCCAGCAGTGGGACAGGGTGCACAGATACGCAGTATTTT.

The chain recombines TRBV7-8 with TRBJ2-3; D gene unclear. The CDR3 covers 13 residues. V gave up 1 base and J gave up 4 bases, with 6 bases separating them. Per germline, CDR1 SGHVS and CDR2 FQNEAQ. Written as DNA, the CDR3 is TGTGCCAGCAGCTTAGTTAGGTCAGATACGCAGTATTTT. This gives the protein CASSLVRSDTQYF. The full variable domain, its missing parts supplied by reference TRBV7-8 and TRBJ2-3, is GAGVSQSPRYKVAKRGQDVALRCDPISGHVSLFWYQQALGQGPEFLTYFQNEAQLDKSGLPSDRFFAERPEGSVSTLKIQRTQQEDSAVYLCASSLVRSDTQYFGPGTRLTVL.

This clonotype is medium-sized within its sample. The CDR3 DNA sequence: TGTGCCAGCAGCTTCTCTAGCGCCCGGGATACGCAGTATTTT. Translation: CASSFSSARDTQYF. The chain recombines TRBV11-2 with TRBJ2-3; perhaps TRBD2 as D (6 bases). The CDR3 runs to 14 residues. Germline lookup yields CDR1 SGHAT and CDR2 FQNNGV. Between the trimmed V and J ends, which lost 3 bases and 6 bases, there was a span of 13 bases.

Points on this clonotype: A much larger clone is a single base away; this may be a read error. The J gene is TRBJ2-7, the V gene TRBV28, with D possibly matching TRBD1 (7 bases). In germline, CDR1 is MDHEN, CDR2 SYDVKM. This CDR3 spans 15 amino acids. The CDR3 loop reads CVSSRPRDRSYEQYF. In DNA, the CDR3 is TGTGTCAGCAGCCGCCCGCGGGACAGATCCTACGAGCAGTACTTC.

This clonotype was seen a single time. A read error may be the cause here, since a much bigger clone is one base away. The CDR3 sequence: CASNRQRQDYGYTF. The CDR3 nucleotides read TGTGCCAGCAATCGGCAGAGGCAGGACTATGGCTACACCTTC. V is TRBV28 and J is TRBJ1-2, with D uncertain. CDR3 length: 14 amino acids. Germline lookup yields CDR1 MDHEN and CDR2 SYDVKM. V lost 7 bases and J lost 3, with 15 bases in between.

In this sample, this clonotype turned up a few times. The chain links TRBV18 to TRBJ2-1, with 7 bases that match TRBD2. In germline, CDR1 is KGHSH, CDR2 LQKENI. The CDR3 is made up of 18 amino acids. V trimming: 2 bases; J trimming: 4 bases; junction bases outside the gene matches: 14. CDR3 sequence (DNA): TGTGCCAGCTCACCAAAGGCGGCCATAGCGGGTTCATACAATGAGCAGTTCTTC. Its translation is CASSPKAAIAGSYNEQFF.